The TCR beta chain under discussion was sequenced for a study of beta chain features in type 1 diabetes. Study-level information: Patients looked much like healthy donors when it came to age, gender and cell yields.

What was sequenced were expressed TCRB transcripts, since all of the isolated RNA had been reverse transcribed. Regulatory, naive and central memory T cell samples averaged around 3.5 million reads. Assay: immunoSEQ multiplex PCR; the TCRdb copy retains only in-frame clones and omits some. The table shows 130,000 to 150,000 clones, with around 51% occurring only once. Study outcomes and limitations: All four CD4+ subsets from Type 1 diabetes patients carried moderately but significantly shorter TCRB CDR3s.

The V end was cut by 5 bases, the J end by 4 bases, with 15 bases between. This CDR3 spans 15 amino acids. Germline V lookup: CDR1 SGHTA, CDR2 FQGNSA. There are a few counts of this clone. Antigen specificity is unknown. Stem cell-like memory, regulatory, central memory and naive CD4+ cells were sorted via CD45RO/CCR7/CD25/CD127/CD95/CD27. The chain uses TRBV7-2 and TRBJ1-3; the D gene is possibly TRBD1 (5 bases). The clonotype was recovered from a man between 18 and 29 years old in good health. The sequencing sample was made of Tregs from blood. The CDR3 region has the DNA TGTGCCAGCAGCCTAAGTCGGGGGACCGGAAACACCATATATTTT. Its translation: CASSLSRGTGNTIYF.